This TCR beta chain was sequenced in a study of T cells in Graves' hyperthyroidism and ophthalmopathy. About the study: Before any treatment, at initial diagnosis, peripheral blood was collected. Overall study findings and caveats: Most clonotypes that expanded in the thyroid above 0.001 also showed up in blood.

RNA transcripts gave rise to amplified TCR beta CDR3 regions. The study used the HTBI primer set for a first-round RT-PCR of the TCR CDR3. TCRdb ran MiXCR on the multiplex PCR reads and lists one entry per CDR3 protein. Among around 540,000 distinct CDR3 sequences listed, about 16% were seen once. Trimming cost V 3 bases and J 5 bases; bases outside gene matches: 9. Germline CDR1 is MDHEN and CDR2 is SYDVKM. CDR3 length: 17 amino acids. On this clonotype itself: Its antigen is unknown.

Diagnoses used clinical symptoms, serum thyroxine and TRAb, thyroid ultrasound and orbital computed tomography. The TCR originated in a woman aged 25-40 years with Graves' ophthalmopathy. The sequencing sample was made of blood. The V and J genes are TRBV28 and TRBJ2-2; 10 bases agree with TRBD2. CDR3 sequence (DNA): TGTGCCAGCAGTTTCGGGCTAGCGGGAGTAGGGACCGGGGAGCTGTTTTTT. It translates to CASSFGLAGVGTGELFF. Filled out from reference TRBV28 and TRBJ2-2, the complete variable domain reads DVKVTQSSRYLVKRTGEKVFLECVQDMDHENMFWYRQDPGLGLRLIYFSYDVKMKEKGDIPEGYSVSREKKERFSLILESASTNQTSMYLCASSFGLAGVGTGELFFGEGSRLTVL.